The 20 T cell receptor beta chains below all came from one sample that was sequenced in a study of Ad26.COV2.S vaccination and SARS-CoV-2 variants. As to treatment: 19 received Ad26.COV2.S at low or high dose, single or two shots; 5 received placebo; per-sample allocation not given. Samples were taken on day 63 after the first vaccine or placebo injection. The repertoire was sequenced with immunoSEQ multiplex PCR; TCRdb's copy has only in-frame clones and lacks some. Of 430,000 or so clones in the sample, roughly 89% were seen once. Sequenced material: peripheral blood, taken in a trial of Ad26.COV2.S vaccine versus placebo. The receptor set was obtained from a person aged 18-60 years who received the Ad26.COV2.S COVID-19 vaccine or a placebo.

The chain employs TRBV5-4 and TRBJ1-1; tentatively, D is TRBD1 (6 bases). Trimming removed 0 bases from V and 4 bases from J, with 16 bases in between. The CDR3 spans 16 residues. In germline, CDR1 is SGHNT, CDR2 YYREEE (reference sequence). The CDR3 here is CASSLAGSGGGTEAFF. DNA for the CDR3: TGTGCCAGCAGCTTGGCCGGGTCGGGGGGCGGCACTGAAGCTTTCTTT.

The CDR3 reads CASSLEAGSSYNSPLHF. Here the CDR3 DNA reads TGCGCCAGCAGCTTGGAGGCAGGCAGCTCCTATAATTCACCCCTCCACTTT. The chain carries TRBV5-1 and TRBJ1-6; D uncertain. The V gene lost 0 bases and the J gene lost 0 bases, with 10 bases spanning the gap. This CDR3 spans 17 amino acids. Germline V gene data show CDR1 as SGHRS and CDR2 as YFSETQ.

The chain employs TRBV4-3 and TRBJ2-5; D might be TRBD1 (5 bases). There are 13 residues in the CDR3. CDR1 is LGHNA, CDR2 YSLEER, per germline. V was pared by 4 bases and J by 3 bases, with 9 bases between. The CDR3 DNA reads as TGCGCCAGCAGCCGCAGGGAAAAAGAGACCCAGTACTTC. Translating gives CASSRREKETQYF.

The chain links TRBV5-4 to TRBJ1-5; D is ambiguous. The CDR3 length is 15 residues. Trimming cost V 4 bases and J 5 bases, with 16 bases left between them. Germline CDR1 reads SGHNT; CDR2 reads YYREEE (reference sequence). CDR3 sequence (DNA): TGTGCCAGCAGCCCGGATGTAGGCAACCATCAGCCCCAGCATTTT. This sequence encodes CASSPDVGNHQPQHF.

The V call is TRBV28, the J call TRBJ1-5; D is ambiguous. Germline CDR1 is MDHEN and CDR2 is SYDVKM. The CDR3 runs to 17 residues. The germline V and J ends were trimmed by 3 bases and 1 base, with 16 bases remaining between them. The CDR3 loop is CASSFSFQVPSNQPQHF. CDR3 DNA: TGTGCCAGCAGTTTCTCCTTCCAAGTGCCAAGCAATCAGCCCCAGCATTTT.

V and J are TRBV7-3 and TRBJ1-2; D not certain. CDR1 is SGHTA, CDR2 FQGTGA, per germline. The germline V and J ends were trimmed by 5 bases and 4 bases, with 17 bases remaining between them. This CDR3 comprises 15 residues. CDR3 nucleotide sequence: TGTGCCAGCAGCGTAAAGAAAAGTCCCCCCTATGGCTACACCTTC. Protein product: CASSVKKSPPYGYTF.

V and J are TRBV9 and TRBJ2-2; the match to TRBD2 covers 7 bases. In germline, CDR1 is SGDLS, CDR2 YYNGEE. The CDR3 has 16 amino acids. J was trimmed by 1 base and V by 1 base; bases with no gene match: 4. DNA of the CDR3: TGTGCCAGCAGCGTACAGCCGGGAGGGAACACCGGGGAGCTGTTTTTT. Amino acids: CASSVQPGGNTGELFF.

V is TRBV2 and J is TRBJ1-6, with a tentative D call TRBD1 (6 bases). This CDR3 has 16 residues. Trimming stripped 6 bases from V and 4 bases from J, with 16 bases between. Germline lookup yields CDR1 SNHLY and CDR2 FYNNEI. CDR3 in DNA: TGTGCCAGCAGCGGCAGGGGCGCGGGTTATAATTCACCCCTCCACTTT. Translation gives CASSGRGAGYNSPLHF.

The CDR3 here is CATSSGVQGLGDTQYF. The DNA for the CDR3 is TGTGCCACCAGCAGTGGGGTACAGGGACTAGGAGATACGCAGTATTTT. This rearrangement joins TRBV15 to TRBJ2-3; 8 bases are a match to TRBD2. Unmatched junction bases numbered 10, after V lost 3 bases and J lost 5 bases. The CDR3 runs to 16 residues. CDR1 and CDR2 from the germline V gene are LNHNV and YYDKDF (reference sequence).

The gene calls are TRBV4-1 and TRBJ2-1; 7 bases line up with TRBD1. V lost 6 bases and J lost 4; bases outside the gene matches: 0. CDR1 is MGHRA, CDR2 YSYEKL, per germline. This CDR3 is built from 12 residues. In nucleotides, the CDR3 is TGCGCCAGCAGGACAGGGTACAATGAGCAGTTCTTC. Translation: CASRTGYNEQFF.

This clone was recorded a few times. The J gene is TRBJ1-1, the V gene TRBV11-1, with 7 positions matching TRBD1. Germline V gene sequence: CDR1 SGHAT, CDR2 FQDESV (reference sequence). The CDR3 extends over 15 amino acids. J gave up 1 base and V 2 bases, and 4 bases lay outside the gene matches. In nucleotides, the CDR3 is TGTGCCAGCAGCTTAATCGGGACAGCGAACACTGAAGCTTTCTTT. Its protein is CASSLIGTANTEAFF.

The chain combines TRBV9 with TRBJ1-5, with D possibly being TRBD1 (5 bases). CDR3 length: 13 amino acids. Germline V gene data show CDR1 as SGDLS and CDR2 as YYNGEE. Trimming shortened V by 0 bases and J by 4 bases, and 5 bases separated the two germline ends. CDR3 coding DNA: TGTGCCAGCAGCGTAGGACAGAATCAGCCCCAGCATTTT. It encodes CASSVGQNQPQHF. Looking up the rest from reference TRBV9 and TRBJ1-5 gives the full variable domain: DSGVTQTPKHLITATGQRVTLRCSPRSGDLSVYWYQQSLDQGLQFLIQYYNGEERAKGNILERFSAQQFPDLHSELNLSSLELGDSALYFCASSVGQNQPQHFGDGTRLSIL.

The gene calls are TRBV25-1 and TRBJ1-4; possibly TRBD1 for D (5 bases). V lost 4 bases and J lost 7, with 13 bases in between. The length of the CDR3 is 14 residues. Per germline, CDR1 MGHDK and CDR2 SYGVNS. CDR3 in DNA: TGTGCCAGCAGTGTGGGGCAGCCGGGTGAAAAACTGTTTTTT. This translates into CASSVGQPGEKLFF.

This clone showed up just once. V and J are TRBV7-9 and TRBJ1-1; D remains unclear. The CDR3 contains 17 residues. Trimming cost V 5 bases and J 1 base, with 20 bases left between them. CDR1 is SEHNR, CDR2 FQNEAQ, per germline (reference sequence). The chain's CDR3 is CASSPLSGWEQNTEAFF. The CDR3 DNA follows: TGTGCCAGCAGCCCCCTGTCGGGGTGGGAACAGAACACTGAAGCTTTCTTT.

The chain links TRBV4-3 to TRBJ2-7; D might be TRBD1 (6 bases). The CDR3 has 14 residues. CDR1 is LGHNA, CDR2 YSLEER, per germline. Trimming removed 3 bases at V and 2 bases at J, with 11 bases between. CDR3 amino acids: CASSQHSGAYEQYF. The CDR3 DNA reads TGCGCCAGCAGCCAGCACTCAGGGGCCTACGAGCAGTACTTC.

This sequence joins TRBV6-2 or TRBV6-3 and TRBJ2-5; weak D call: TRBD2 (6 bases). This CDR3 is built from 14 residues. Germline V gives CDR1 MNHEY, CDR2 SVGEGT. The V end lost 5 bases, the J end lost 5 bases, and 15 bases lay between the germline ends. In nucleotides, the CDR3 is TGTGCCAGCAGTAGGAGGGGAAGATGGGAGACCCAGTACTTC. Its translation is CASSRRGRWETQYF.

V is TRBV25-1 and J is TRBJ2-5, with 10 bases matching TRBD1. Trimming at V came to 5 bases and at J to 4 bases, leaving 10 bases not matched to a gene. CDR1 and CDR2 (germline): MGHDK, SYGVNS. This CDR3 has 16 amino acids. This chain's CDR3 is CASSHRDRGLGETQYF. The CDR3 DNA reads TGTGCCAGCAGTCACCGGGACAGGGGCCTCGGAGAGACCCAGTACTTC. Based on the CDR3 plus reference TRBV25-1 and TRBJ2-5, the full variable domain is EADIYQTPRYLVIGTGKKITLECSQTMGHDKMYWYQQDPGMELHLIHYSYGVNSTEKGDLSSESTVSRIRTEHFPLTLESARPSHTSQYLCASSHRDRGLGETQYFGPGTRLLVL.

The chain carries TRBV6-5 and TRBJ2-5; 11 bases line up with TRBD1. V was clipped by 6 bases and J by 4 bases; unmatched bases: 4. CDR3 length equals 14 residues. Germline-derived CDR1 and CDR2 are MNHEY and SVGAGI. Written as DNA, the CDR3 is TGTGCCAGCAGAAGCGGGACAGGGGGAGAGACCCAGTACTTC. Translation: CASRSGTGGETQYF.

The CDR3 DNA is TGTGCCAGCAGCTTAGGGGGGCTTGGCTACACCTTC. Amino acids: CASSLGGLGYTF. The chain recombines TRBV11-2 with TRBJ1-2, with a tentative D call TRBD1 (6 bases). Trimming pared 1 base from V and 7 bases from J, leaving 7 bases between. From germline, CDR1 is SGHAT and CDR2 FQNNGV. The CDR3 loop spans 12 amino acids.

The rearrangement joins TRBV29-1 to TRBJ2-5, with TRBD1 as a possible D gene (6 bases). This CDR3 is 12 amino acids long. Between the trimmed V and J ends, which lost 5 bases and 1 base, there was a span of 8 bases. Germline CDR1 is SQVTM and CDR2 is ANQGSEA. CDR3 nucleotides: TGCAGCGTTACGACAGGCCAAGAGACCCAGTACTTC. Amino acid sequence: CSVTTGQETQYF.